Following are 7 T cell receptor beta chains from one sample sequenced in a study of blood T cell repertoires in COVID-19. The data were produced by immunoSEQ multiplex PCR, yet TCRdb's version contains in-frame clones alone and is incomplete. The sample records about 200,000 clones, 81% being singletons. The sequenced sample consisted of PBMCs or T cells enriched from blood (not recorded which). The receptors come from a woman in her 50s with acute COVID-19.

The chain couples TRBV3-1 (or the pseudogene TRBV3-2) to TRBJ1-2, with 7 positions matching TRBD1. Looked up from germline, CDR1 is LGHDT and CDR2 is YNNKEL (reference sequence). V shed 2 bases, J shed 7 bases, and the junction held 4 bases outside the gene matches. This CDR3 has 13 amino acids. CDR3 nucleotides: TGTGCCAGCAGCCAACAGGGGGTGGCTGGCTACACCTTC. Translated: CASSQQGVAGYTF.

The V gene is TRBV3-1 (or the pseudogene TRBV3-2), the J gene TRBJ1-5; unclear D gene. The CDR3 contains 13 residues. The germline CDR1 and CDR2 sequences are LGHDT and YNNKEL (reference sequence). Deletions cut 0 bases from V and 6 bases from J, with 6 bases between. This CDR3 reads CASSQDPSQPQHF. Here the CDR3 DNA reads TGTGCCAGCAGCCAAGATCCGAGTCAGCCCCAGCATTTT.

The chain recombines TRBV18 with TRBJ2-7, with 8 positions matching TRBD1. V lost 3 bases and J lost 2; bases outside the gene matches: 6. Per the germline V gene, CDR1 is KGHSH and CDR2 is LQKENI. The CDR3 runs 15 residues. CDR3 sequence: CASSPSRTGPYEQYF. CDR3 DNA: TGTGCCAGCTCACCCTCGCGGACAGGGCCCTACGAGCAGTACTTC.

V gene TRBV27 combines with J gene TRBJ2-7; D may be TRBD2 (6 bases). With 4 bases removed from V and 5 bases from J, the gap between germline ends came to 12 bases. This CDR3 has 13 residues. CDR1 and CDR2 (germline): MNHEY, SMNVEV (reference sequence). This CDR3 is CASSYGGLDEQYF. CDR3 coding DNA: TGTGCCAGCAGTTATGGGGGGTTGGACGAGCAGTACTTC.

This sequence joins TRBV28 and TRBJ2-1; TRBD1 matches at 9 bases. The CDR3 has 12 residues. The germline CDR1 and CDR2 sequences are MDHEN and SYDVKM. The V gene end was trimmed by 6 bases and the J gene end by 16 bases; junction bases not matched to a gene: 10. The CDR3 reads CASRTGQGGKFF. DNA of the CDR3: TGTGCCAGCAGGACGGGACAGGGAGGCAAATTCTTC.

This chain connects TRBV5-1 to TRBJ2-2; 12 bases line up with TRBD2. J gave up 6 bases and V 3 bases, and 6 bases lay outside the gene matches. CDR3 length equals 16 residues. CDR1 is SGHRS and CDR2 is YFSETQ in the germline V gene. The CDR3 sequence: CASSSRLAGDAGELFF. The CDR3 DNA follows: TGCGCCAGCAGCTCCAGACTAGCGGGAGATGCCGGGGAGCTGTTTTTT.

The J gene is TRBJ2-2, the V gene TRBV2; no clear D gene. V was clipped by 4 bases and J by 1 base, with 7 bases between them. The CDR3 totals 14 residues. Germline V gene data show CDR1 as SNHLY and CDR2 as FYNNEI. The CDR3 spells CASSVQMNTGELFF. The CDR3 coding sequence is TGTGCCAGCAGTGTACAGATGAACACCGGGGAGCTGTTTTTT.